This T cell receptor beta chain was profiled in a study of read filtering for tumor transcriptome and immune sequencing. This clonotype showed up many times. This library used around 400 ng RNA and molecular barcoded adaptors spanning alpha/delta and beta/gamma chains. TCRdb re-called the reads with MiXCR, one entry per CDR3 protein. The table includes 46,000 or so distinct CDR3 sequences, approximately 19% detected once. Germline CDR1 and CDR2: SGHTA and FQGNSA. This CDR3 contains 13 residues. Trimming took off 3 bases at V and 5 bases at J, with 10 bases between the two ends. The sample taken for sequencing was a population of CD138-negative cells sorted from bone marrow. This chain joins TRBV7-2 and TRBJ1-1; D is undetermined. The origin of this receptor is a donor aged 40 or older with multiple myeloma. DNA for the CDR3: TGTGCCAGCAGCTTTGGTAGGCCAACTGAAGCTTTCTTT. Amino acid sequence: CASSFGRPTEAFF.